The entry that follows covers one TCR beta chain sequence. No antigen is known for it. This record comes from a study of OX40 agonist ivuxolimab in advanced cancers. Study-wide background: Patients were dosed with the agonistic anti-OX40 (CD134) antibody ivuxolimab. Prior checkpoint blockade (anti-PD-1, anti-PD-L1 or anti-CTLA-4) was permitted; approximately 41% had it. Regarding the study as a whole: Circulating CD4+ and CD8+ T cells showed clonal expansion by week 6 at 0.1 to 3.0 mg/kg. In CD8+ T cells, expanded clones were on average more numerous than in CD4+.

Only in-frame clones appear in the TCRdb table, and some are missing; sequencing was by immunoSEQ multiplex PCR. The repertoire holds around 76,000 clones, with about 90% as singletons. Germline assignment: CDR1 MNHEY and CDR2 SMNVEV (reference sequence). This CDR3 region has 17 residues. With 5 bases removed from V and 0 bases from J, the gap between germline ends came to 14 bases. This TCR was recovered from an adult with an advanced solid tumor such as melanoma, head and neck, liver or kidney cancer. The chain joins TRBV27 to TRBJ2-6; D gene ambiguous. Sequencing was performed on CD4+ or CD8+ T cells sorted from blood, taken in a trial of the OX40 agonist ivuxolimab. The CDR3 bases are TGTGCCAGCAGTCCTTCGGTACTCGGCTCTGGGGCCAACGTCCTGACTTTC. Translation gives CASSPSVLGSGANVLTF. Looking up the rest from reference TRBV27 and TRBJ2-6 gives the full variable domain: EAQVTQNPRYLITVTGKKLTVTCSQNMNHEYMSWYRQDPGLGLRQIYYSMNVEVTDKGDVPEGYKVSRKEKRNFPLILESPSPNQTSLYFCASSPSVLGSGANVLTFGAGSRLTVL.